This paragraph reports one T cell receptor beta chain. Measured with immunoSEQ multiplex PCR; TCRdb has only the in-frame clones, and not every one. The top ten hold about 5% of the sample, which has about 210,000 clones, about nine tenths seen once. Per germline, CDR1 LNHDA and CDR2 SQIVND (reference sequence). The CDR3 is made up of 15 amino acids. V was cut by 10 bases and J by 5 bases, with 21 bases left in between. The sample is drawn from a study of blood T cell repertoires in COVID-19. The wider study: Spain, Italy and the United States supplied samples that represented acute and convalescent COVID-19.

The clonotype comes from a woman between 35 and 50 years old with acute or convalescent COVID-19. V gene TRBV19 combines with J gene TRBJ2-1; D unresolved. The sequencing input was peripheral blood. The CDR3 loop reads CATTPQLIQHNEQFF. Here the CDR3 DNA reads TGTGCCACCACCCCTCAGTTGATACAGCACAATGAGCAGTTCTTC.